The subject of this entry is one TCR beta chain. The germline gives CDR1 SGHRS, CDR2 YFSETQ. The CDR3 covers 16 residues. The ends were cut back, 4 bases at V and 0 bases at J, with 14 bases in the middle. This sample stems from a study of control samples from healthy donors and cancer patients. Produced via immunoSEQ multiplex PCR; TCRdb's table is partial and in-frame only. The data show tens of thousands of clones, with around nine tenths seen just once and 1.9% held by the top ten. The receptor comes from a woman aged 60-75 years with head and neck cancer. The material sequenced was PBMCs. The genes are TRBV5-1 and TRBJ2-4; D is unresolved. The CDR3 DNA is TGCGCCAGCAGCCCGGAGCCAGAGCTAGCCAAAAACATTCAGTACTTC. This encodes CASSPEPELAKNIQYF.